This T cell receptor (beta chain) was captured by sequencing in a study of shared clonotypes between healthy human individuals. About the study: Donors had three CD4 naive, three CD4 memory, two CD8 naive and one CD8 memory plate apiece. Whole-study results and caveats: It was the non-shared clonotypes that had lower generation probabilities than clonotypes shared by all four donors.

Deep was the level at which the assay was run. Method: immunoSEQ multiplex PCR; TCRdb's copy keeps in-frame clones and lacks some. The sample shows about 680,000 clones, roughly 70% of them seen only once. This clone was observed a handful of times. Its target is not known. The CDR3 has 17 residues. CDR1 and CDR2 from the germline V gene are SGHTA and FQGNSA. The V segment lost 5 bases and the J segment 4 bases; nucleotides outside the gene matches: 7. The specimen was memory CD4+ T cells sorted from blood. As to subset: CD45RA-negative fraction. The origin of this receptor is a woman in her thirties in good health. The chain combines TRBV7-2 with TRBJ2-5; 16 bases are shared with TRBD2. The CDR3 DNA is TGTGCCAGCAGCCGCGGGGGACTAGCGGGAGGGGTAGAGACCCAGTACTTC. Protein sequence: CASSRGGLAGGVETQYF.